Listed below are T cell receptor beta chains from one sample, sequenced in a study of blood T cell repertoires in COVID-19. Only in-frame clones appear in the TCRdb table, and some are missing; sequencing was by immunoSEQ multiplex PCR. Found here are roughly 200,000 clones, approximately 83% of them singletons; the top ten hold roughly 11%. The sample taken for sequencing was peripheral blood. Receptors were obtained from a human donor with active or convalescent COVID-19. The donor label of this sample is uncertain. CDR3s include the opening cysteine and the closing phenylalanine or tryptophan. Fields, in order: V gene, D gene, clone size, J gene, CDR3 DNA, CDR3 protein. The D gene is left open where the match is weak. Some rows mark clone size as missing; the rest say once, few, many or name a class of expanded clone.

v_call: TRBV5-4; d_call: TRBD1; clone_size: .; j_call: TRBJ2-1; cdr3_nt: TGTGCCAGCAGCTTGACAGGGGGCGGGCAGTTCTTC; cdr3_aa: CASSLTGGGQFF
v_call: TRBV5-1; d_call: .; clone_size: .; j_call: TRBJ1-3; cdr3_nt: TGCGCCAGCAGCTTCGACGGGGGAAACACCATATATTTT; cdr3_aa: CASSFDGGNTIYF
v_call: TRBV4-3; d_call: .; clone_size: once; j_call: TRBJ1-4; cdr3_nt: TGCGCCAGCAGCCAGCAAGAACCGGGGGTTGAACTGTTTTTT; cdr3_aa: CASSQQEPGVELFF
v_call: TRBV5-4; d_call: .; clone_size: .; j_call: TRBJ2-7; cdr3_nt: TGTGCCAGCAAGGAGGGGAAGGGGAACGAGCAGTACTTC; cdr3_aa: CASKEGKGNEQYF
v_call: TRBV10-3; d_call: TRBD1; clone_size: .; j_call: TRBJ2-3; cdr3_nt: TGTGCCATCAGTGAAACGCCGGGACAGGGTACCGCAGATACGCAGTATTTT; cdr3_aa: CAISETPGQGTADTQYF
v_call: TRBV19; d_call: .; clone_size: .; j_call: TRBJ1-5; cdr3_nt: TGTGCCAGTAGCTACGACAGGAGACGGGATCAGCCCCAGCATTTT; cdr3_aa: CASSYDRRRDQPQHF
v_call: TRBV4-3; d_call: .; clone_size: .; j_call: TRBJ2-3; cdr3_nt: TGCGCCAGCAGCCAAGATCGGCTAGAAACAGATACGCAGTATTTT; cdr3_aa: CASSQDRLETDTQYF
v_call: TRBV10-1; d_call: .; clone_size: .; j_call: TRBJ1-1; cdr3_nt: TGCGCCAGCCACAGGGAGATCTTTGAAGCTTTCTTT; cdr3_aa: CASHREIFEAFF
v_call: TRBV9; d_call: .; clone_size: .; j_call: TRBJ2-7; cdr3_nt: TGTGCCAGCAGCGTAGAGGACAGCCGCTACGAGCAGTACTTC; cdr3_aa: CASSVEDSRYEQYF
v_call: TRBV9; d_call: .; clone_size: .; j_call: TRBJ1-1; cdr3_nt: TGTGCCAGCAGCCTGGGGACTAGCACTGAAGCTTTCTTT; cdr3_aa: CASSLGTSTEAFF
v_call: TRBV23-1; d_call: TRBD1; clone_size: .; j_call: TRBJ2-7; cdr3_nt: TGCGCCAGCAGTCACCCCCGGGACAGGGCCTACGAGCAGTACTTC; cdr3_aa: CASSHPRDRAYEQYF
v_call: TRBV19; d_call: TRBD1; clone_size: .; j_call: TRBJ2-5; cdr3_nt: TGTGCCAGCGGGACAGGGGAACAAGAGACCCAGTACTTC; cdr3_aa: CASGTGEQETQYF
v_call: TRBV3-1/TRBV3-2; d_call: .; clone_size: .; j_call: TRBJ2-6; cdr3_nt: TGTGCCAGCAGCCCAAGCGGGTTCTCTGGGGCCAACGTCCTGACTTTC; cdr3_aa: CASSPSGFSGANVLTF
v_call: TRBV24-1; d_call: TRBD2; clone_size: .; j_call: TRBJ2-1; cdr3_nt: TGTGCCACCAGTGATCCTACTAGCGGGACATCATACAATGAGCAGTTCTTC; cdr3_aa: CATSDPTSGTSYNEQFF
v_call: TRBV10-3; d_call: .; clone_size: .; j_call: TRBJ2-7; cdr3_nt: TGTGCCATCAGTGATGGTCAGGGGCACGAGCAGTACTTC; cdr3_aa: CAISDGQGHEQYF
v_call: TRBV21-1; d_call: .; clone_size: .; j_call: TRBJ2-1; cdr3_nt: TGTGCCAGCAGCAAAGCGCTGGACAAGGGGGGATCTAGCGGGAGCAGCCATGAGCAGTTCTTC; cdr3_aa: CASSKALDKGGSSGSSHEQFF
v_call: TRBV9; d_call: .; clone_size: few; j_call: TRBJ2-2; cdr3_nt: TGTGCCAGCAGCGTTTCAGGGGAAAGCACCGGGGAGCTGTTTTTT; cdr3_aa: CASSVSGESTGELFF
v_call: TRBV9; d_call: .; clone_size: .; j_call: TRBJ2-1; cdr3_nt: TGTGCCAGCAGCGTAGCGTCCCTCAGCCCAGGGGGGTACAATGAGCAGTTCTTC; cdr3_aa: CASSVASLSPGGYNEQFF